A selection of T cell receptor beta chains follows, all from one sample in a study of beta chain features in type 1 diabetes. Only in-frame clones appear in the TCRdb table, and some are missing; sequencing was by immunoSEQ multiplex PCR. Among some 500,000 clones listed, over 10% were seen once. Input material: naive CD4+ T cells from blood. The source is a woman aged 18-35 years in good health. CDR3s include the opening cysteine and the closing phenylalanine or tryptophan. D genes are given only for firm matches. Where a row states a size, it is once, few, many or the class of an expanded clone; other rows omit it.

v_call	d_call	j_call	clone_size	cdr3_aa	cdr3_nt
TRBV27	TRBD2	TRBJ2-7	few	CASKASGKGEQYF	TGTGCCAGCAAAGCTAGCGGGAAAGGTGAGCAGTACTTC
TRBV29-1	TRBD2	TRBJ2-1	.	CSVERSGGYNEQFF	TGCAGCGTAGAGCGTAGCGGGGGATACAATGAGCAGTTCTTC
TRBV7-2	.	TRBJ2-4	few	CASSLSQDRLQNIQYF	TGTGCCAGCAGCTTGAGCCAAGACAGACTTCAAAACATTCAGTACTTC
TRBV7-2	.	TRBJ2-1	few	CASSIGYYNEQFF	TGTGCCAGCAGTATTGGCTACTACAATGAGCAGTTCTTC
TRBV29-1	.	TRBJ1-1	few	CSVVGIVGAFF	TGCAGCGTTGTAGGTATAGTAGGAGCTTTCTTT
TRBV6-5	.	TRBJ2-2	few	CASSYPSRGTGELFF	TGTGCCAGCAGTTACCCGTCAAGGGGCACCGGGGAGCTGTTTTTT
TRBV7-6	.	TRBJ2-5	.	CASSLKWRGETQYF	TGTGCCAGCAGCTTAAAATGGCGTGGGGAGACCCAGTACTTC
TRBV10-3	TRBD2	TRBJ2-1	few	CAISLEPSGGPNEQFF	TGTGCCATCAGTTTGGAACCTAGCGGGGGGCCCAATGAGCAGTTCTTC
TRBV27	.	TRBJ2-5	.	CASSFSDKQETQYF	TGTGCCAGCAGTTTCTCGGACAAACAAGAGACCCAGTACTTC
TRBV19	TRBD1	TRBJ2-3	few	CASSTGLLTGVSTDTQYF	TGTGCCAGTAGTACGGGCCTCCTAACAGGGGTGAGCACAGATACGCAGTATTTT